Here is one T cell receptor (beta chain) with its context. Profiled with immunoSEQ multiplex PCR; TCRdb holds only in-frame clones, not every one. The table records more than 150,000 clones, about four fifths of them present only once. The V end was cut by 8 bases, the J end by 8 bases, with 5 bases between. Germline-derived CDR1 and CDR2 are KGHDR and SFDVKD. The length of the CDR3 is 10 residues. The sample belongs to a study of blood T cell repertoires in COVID-19. At the level of the study: Both acute and convalescent COVID-19 samples were obtained from the United States, Italy and Spain. Nucleic acid was either cDNA or gDNA, and it came from T cells, B-cell-depleted T cells, or PBMCs.

Seattle's cohort entered during active infection and was followed longitudinally. The gene calls are TRBV24-1 and TRBJ1-4, with TRBD1 as a possible D gene (5 bases). Sequenced: peripheral blood. The origin of this receptor is a woman of 80 years or more with COVID-19, enrolled during active disease. The CDR3, as DNA: TGTGCCACCAAGGGGGAAAAACTGTTTTTT. Translated, it gives CATKGEKLFF.